This T cell receptor beta chain originates from a study of beta chain features in type 1 diabetes. Study-wide results and limits: People with Type 1 diabetes carried modestly yet significantly shorter TCRB CDR3s in all four CD4+ subsets. The similarity of naive, central memory and Treg TCRB repertoires appeared greater among patients than among healthy donors.

This CDR3 is built from 14 residues. CDR1 is SNHLY, CDR2 FYNNEI, per germline. The V and J ends lost 6 bases and 9 bases, in that order; junction bases with no gene match: 10. In its sample, this clone was seen a few times. What it binds is not known. The isolated RNA, all of it, was reverse transcribed, so expressed TCRB transcripts were what got sequenced. Profiled with immunoSEQ multiplex PCR; TCRdb holds only in-frame clones, not every one. The repertoire consists of about 700,000 clones, with roughly 13% occurring once and the leading ten covering about 0.02%. Sorting of CD4+ naive, central memory, regulatory and stem cell-like memory cells was performed via CD45RO/CCR7/CD25/CD127/CD95/CD27. Each sorted population was over 98% pure.

Sequenced material: naive CD4+ T cells from blood. This receptor was identified in a man aged 18 to 30 with type 1 diabetes. V and J are TRBV2 and TRBJ2-1; 8 bases are a match to TRBD1. CDR3 bases: TGTGCCAGCAGACAGGGGGAAGGGTTGGTTGAGCAGTTCTTC. The encoded protein is CASRQGEGLVEQFF.